A single sample gave rise to the 24 T cell receptor beta chains below, sequenced in a study of vaccination effects on CD4 cells after COVID-19 (dated by TCRdb to between 2022 and 2023). These receptors' antigens are unknown. Library preparation employed the immunoSEQ multiplex PCR assay. TCRdb's version of the immuneACCESS table is confined to in-frame rearrangements and falls short of the full clone set. An unresolved V gene accounts for under half of the shortfall where checked; the remainder is of unknown origin. Present in this sample are around 24,000 clones, around 81% of which were seen just once. The ten biggest clones cover 5.6% of the sample. In the ViraFEST assay, PBMC were stimulated with viral peptide pools, and TCR sequencing was then used to find antigen-specific CD4+ T cell clonotypes based on their expansion. After 10 days of culture, CD4+ T cells were isolated with the EasySep CD4+ T cell isolation kit. Each participant got two doses of an mRNA SARS-CoV-2 vaccine, either BNT162b2 or mRNA-1273.

The specimen comprised CD4+ T cells from PBMCs cultured with SARS-CoV-2 spike peptides, sampled after COVID-19 vaccination. Interpreted using the paper, the cell subset or site label stands for: SARS-CoV-2 spike overlapping peptide pool stimulation. The receptors were sampled from a human donor who received a COVID-19 vaccine. Some clones in this sample may be carry-over from other donors' samples.

V and J are TRBV10-3 and TRBJ2-1; TRBD2 might be the D (5 bases). Germline CDR1 reads ENHRY; CDR2 reads SYGVKD. The CDR3 is made up of 15 amino acids. V lost 0 bases, J lost 1 base, and 7 bases lay in between. CDR3 sequence reads: CAISESGGSYNEQFF. CDR3 bases: TGTGCCATCAGTGAGTCTGGCGGGTCCTACAATGAGCAGTTCTTC.

The V call is TRBV28, the J call TRBJ1-3, with a weak D call TRBD1 (5 bases). The CDR3 is 17 residues long. Deletions cut 0 bases from V and 0 bases from J, with 12 bases between. Germline values: CDR1 MDHEN, CDR2 SYDVKM. In DNA form, the CDR3 reads TGTGCCAGCAGTTTATGGTTGGGGGTAAACTCTGGAAACACCATATATTTT. Translating gives CASSLWLGVNSGNTIYF.

This chain's CDR3 is CASSYPAAGRRYNSPLHF. CDR3 sequence (DNA): TGTGCCAGCAGTTATCCGGCGGCTGGGCGGAGGTATAATTCACCCCTCCACTTT. The chain employs TRBV28 and TRBJ1-6, with D uncertain. Trimming cost V 4 bases and J 4 bases, with 20 bases left between them. The CDR3 length is 18 residues. The germline V gene has CDR1 MDHEN and CDR2 SYDVKM.

The rearrangement uses TRBV18 and TRBJ2-3; 8 positions agree with TRBD2. V trimming: 0 bases; J trimming: 9 bases; junction bases outside the gene matches: 8. Per germline, CDR1 KGHSH and CDR2 LQKENI. There are 15 residues in the CDR3. CDR3 DNA: TGTGCCAGCTCACCACCGGCGGGGGGTCCAGGGACGCAGTATTTT. It encodes CASSPPAGGPGTQYF.

V gene TRBV3-1 (or the pseudogene TRBV3-2) combines with J gene TRBJ1-2; D perhaps matches TRBD1 (6 bases). Germline V gene data show CDR1 as LGHDT and CDR2 as YNNKEL (reference sequence). The CDR3 contains 13 residues. V was pared by 7 bases and J by 8 bases, with 17 bases between. In DNA, the CDR3 is TGTGCCAGCACCCGCGGACAGATCTTCGGCTACACCTTC. The encoded protein is CASTRGQIFGYTF.

This chain uses TRBV6-6 with TRBJ1-1; the D is unclear. Looked up from germline, CDR1 is MNHNY and CDR2 is SVGAGI (reference sequence). Deletions cut 1 base from V and 8 bases from J, with 5 bases between. There are 11 residues in the CDR3. The CDR3 DNA reads TGTGCCAGCAGTTACTTAACCGAAGCTTTCTTT. Translation: CASSYLTEAFF.

The gene calls are TRBV19 and TRBJ1-1; 10 bases line up with TRBD1. V lost 6 bases, J lost 2 bases, and 6 bases stayed unmatched. From germline, CDR1 is LNHDA and CDR2 SQIVND (reference sequence). The CDR3 is made up of 15 amino acids. Written as DNA, the CDR3 is TGTGCCAGTAGGGACAGGGGGGGGTTTAACACTGAAGCTTTCTTT. This translates into CASRDRGGFNTEAFF.

V is TRBV6-5 and J is TRBJ1-4, with 9 bases identical to TRBD1. From germline, CDR1 is MNHEY and CDR2 SVGAGI. After removal of 8 bases from V and 8 bases from J, the junction contained 6 bases not matched to a gene. The CDR3 contains 13 residues. DNA of the CDR3: TGTGCCAGCTACCGGGACAGGGACGAAAAACTGTTTTTT. The encoded protein is CASYRDRDEKLFF.

The chain carries TRBV5-1 and TRBJ1-6; perhaps TRBD1 as D (5 bases). CDR3 size: 15 residues. Looked up from germline, CDR1 is SGHRS and CDR2 is YFSETQ. The ends were cut back, 0 bases at V and 9 bases at J, with 13 bases in the middle. CDR3 in DNA: TGCGCCAGCAGCTTGGGTGGGGGAGAGGGTTCACCCCTCCACTTT. Translating gives CASSLGGGEGSPLHF.

For the CDR3, the DNA is TGTGCCAGCAGCCCGGGACTAGCGGGGTTGGGGGAGCTGTTTTTT. Translating gives CASSPGLAGLGELFF. The rearrangement uses TRBV7-2 and TRBJ2-2; 13 bases align to TRBD2. The CDR3 spans 15 residues. J lost 8 bases, V lost 5 bases, and 5 bases had no gene match. CDR1 and CDR2 from the germline V gene are SGHTA and FQGNSA.

The chain has TRBV28 and TRBJ1-2; 7 nucleotides match TRBD1. Germline V lookup: CDR1 MDHEN, CDR2 SYDVKM. CDR3 length: 12 residues. The J segment lost 5 bases and the V segment lost 6 bases, leaving 3 bases of the junction unmatched. The CDR3 loop is CASRGQEYGYTF. The DNA of the CDR3 is TGTGCCAGCAGAGGACAGGAGTATGGCTACACCTTC.

Only a few counts were recorded for this clone. This chain joins TRBV27 and TRBJ2-4, with a weak D call TRBD1 (5 bases). This CDR3 comprises 14 residues. Germline V gene lookup returns CDR1 MNHEY and CDR2 SMNVEV (reference sequence). V gave up 6 bases and J gave up 6 bases, with 15 bases separating them. CDR3 DNA sequence: TGTGCCAGCAGCTTGACAGACCGCGGAAACATTCAGTACTTC. This sequence encodes CASSLTDRGNIQYF.

This sequence joins TRBV5-1 and TRBJ1-2, with D maybe TRBD1 (5 bases). Germline loops: CDR1 SGHRS, CDR2 YFSETQ. Trimming took off 2 bases at V and 7 bases at J, with 21 bases between the two ends. The CDR3 runs to 16 residues. The CDR3 nucleotides are TGCGCCAGCAGCTTAGATAGATCAGGGAACAGTCGTGGCTACACCTTC. This sequence encodes CASSLDRSGNSRGYTF.

The chain links TRBV2 to TRBJ1-2; maybe TRBD1 (6 bases). Germline V gives CDR1 SNHLY, CDR2 FYNNEI. V was shortened by 3 bases and J by 8 bases, with 13 bases between the two germline ends. The CDR3 is 13 amino acids. The CDR3 DNA follows: TGTGCCAGCAGTGATAACAGGGATAGGGGCTACACCTTC. It specifies CASSDNRDRGYTF.

In its sample, this clone was seen a few times. The V call is TRBV6-2 or TRBV6-3, the J call TRBJ1-1; 8 bases are a match to TRBD1. The CDR3 consists of 16 residues. J gave up 1 base and V 3 bases, and 7 bases lay outside the gene matches. Looked up from germline, CDR1 is MNHEY and CDR2 is SVGEGT. CDR3 protein: CASSYNPGGGNTEAFF. The CDR3 DNA sequence: TGTGCCAGCAGTTATAATCCAGGGGGCGGGAACACTGAAGCTTTCTTT.

The chain joins TRBV6-6 to TRBJ2-5, with 7 nucleotides matching TRBD1. J lost 5 bases, V lost 9 bases, and 15 bases had no gene match. The CDR3 totals 15 residues. CDR1 MNHNY and CDR2 SVGAGI come from the germline V gene (reference sequence). Here the CDR3 reads CASHTRLGGSETQYF. CDR3 bases: TGTGCCAGTCACACCCGGCTAGGGGGCTCTGAGACCCAGTACTTC.

The chain recombines TRBV18 with TRBJ2-3; D call uncertain. This CDR3 has 16 residues. Trimming stripped 3 bases from V and 4 bases from J, with 17 bases between. Germline V gives CDR1 KGHSH, CDR2 LQKENI. The CDR3 sequence: CASSPLDTLLSDTQYF. The CDR3 DNA reads as TGTGCCAGCTCACCTCTTGACACTCTTCTCTCAGATACGCAGTATTTT.

The gene calls are TRBV6-6 and TRBJ2-6, with 7 bases fitting TRBD2. Germline CDR1 MNHNY, CDR2 SVGAGI (reference sequence). J was trimmed by 4 bases and V by 6 bases; bases with no gene match: 3. There are 14 residues in the CDR3. The CDR3 sequence is CASRAGNGANVLTF. Written as DNA, the CDR3 is TGTGCCAGCAGAGCGGGGAACGGGGCCAACGTCCTGACTTTC.

This clone was found once. The gene calls are TRBV5-6 and TRBJ1-2; D perhaps matches TRBD1 (6 bases). The germline V gene encodes CDR1 SGHDT and CDR2 YYEEEE. The V end lost 2 bases, the J end lost 5 bases, and 10 bases lay between the germline ends. This CDR3 spans 13 amino acids. The chain's CDR3 is CASSLQGLYGYTF. CDR3 DNA: TGTGCCAGCAGCTTACAGGGTCTTTATGGCTACACCTTC.

The CDR3 loop is CASSLATGELFF. The CDR3 DNA reads as TGTGCCAGCAGTTTGGCCACCGGGGAGCTGTTTTTT. J is TRBJ2-2 and V is TRBV12-3 or TRBV12-4; D remains unclear. Trimming took off 3 bases at V and 4 bases at J, with 3 bases between the two ends. The CDR3 runs to 12 residues.

This clone was observed a handful of times. The chain links TRBV9 to TRBJ1-1, with 8 bases fitting TRBD1. The CDR3 spans 14 residues. V lost 5 bases, J lost 4 bases, and 7 bases stayed unmatched. CDR1 and CDR2 (germline): SGDLS, YYNGEE. CDR3 loop: CASSGETGGTEAFF. The CDR3, as DNA: TGTGCCAGCAGTGGTGAAACAGGGGGCACTGAAGCTTTCTTT. The whole variable domain, remainder taken from reference TRBV9 and TRBJ1-1, is DSGVTQTPKHLITATGQRVTLRCSPRSGDLSVYWYQQSLDQGLQFLIQYYNGEERAKGNILERFSAQQFPDLHSELNLSSLELGDSALYFCASSGETGGTEAFFGQGTRLTVV.

The V call is TRBV6-1, the J call TRBJ1-4; unclear D gene. V lost 2 bases and J 2 bases, leaving 21 bases between the germline ends. Germline CDR1 MNHNS, CDR2 SASEGT. This CDR3 is 19 amino acids long. CDR3 in amino acids: CASSEYPPGVWATNEKLFF. The CDR3 DNA reads as TGTGCCAGCAGTGAATATCCCCCTGGCGTGTGGGCCACTAATGAAAAACTGTTTTTT.

The chain couples TRBV2 to TRBJ2-1, with D tentatively TRBD1 (6 bases). CDR3 length equals 13 residues. The germline V and J ends were trimmed by 11 bases and 7 bases, with 18 bases remaining between them. Germline V gene data show CDR1 as SNHLY and CDR2 as FYNNEI. DNA for the CDR3: TGTGCCTTCGGACAGACCCTAGGGAATGAGCAGTTCTTC. Its translation is CAFGQTLGNEQFF.

The chain couples TRBV28 to TRBJ1-2; 9 positions agree with TRBD1. The V segment lost 3 bases and the J segment 8 bases; nucleotides outside the gene matches: 13. In germline, CDR1 is MDHEN, CDR2 SYDVKM. CDR3 length: 16 residues. CDR3 region: CASSLPQGASVRGYTF. The CDR3, as DNA: TGTGCCAGCAGTTTGCCACAGGGGGCGTCGGTGCGAGGCTACACCTTC.